This TCR beta chain is drawn from a study of T-cell memory formation after mild COVID-19. V was pared by 8 bases and J by 3 bases, with 20 bases between. CDR3 length equals 15 residues. TCRdb reprocessed the 5' RACE reads via MiXCR and lists one record per CDR3 protein. The profile shows around 310,000 distinct CDR3 sequences, less than 25% of them singletons. Only one count was recorded for this clonotype. The chain combines TRBV12-3 or TRBV12-4 with TRBJ2-7; D possibly uses TRBD1 or TRBD2 (5 bases each). This TCR was sampled from a man aged 18 to 30 who had mild COVID-19 (a few samples of this study predate the infection). Cell type and time point are not known. The sequenced sample was PBMCs or a T cell subset sorted from them (not recorded which). CDR3 region: CASGSGPGGGYEQYF. In DNA, the CDR3 is TGTGCCAGCGGGTCGGGGCCGGGTGGAGGCTACGAGCAGTACTTC.